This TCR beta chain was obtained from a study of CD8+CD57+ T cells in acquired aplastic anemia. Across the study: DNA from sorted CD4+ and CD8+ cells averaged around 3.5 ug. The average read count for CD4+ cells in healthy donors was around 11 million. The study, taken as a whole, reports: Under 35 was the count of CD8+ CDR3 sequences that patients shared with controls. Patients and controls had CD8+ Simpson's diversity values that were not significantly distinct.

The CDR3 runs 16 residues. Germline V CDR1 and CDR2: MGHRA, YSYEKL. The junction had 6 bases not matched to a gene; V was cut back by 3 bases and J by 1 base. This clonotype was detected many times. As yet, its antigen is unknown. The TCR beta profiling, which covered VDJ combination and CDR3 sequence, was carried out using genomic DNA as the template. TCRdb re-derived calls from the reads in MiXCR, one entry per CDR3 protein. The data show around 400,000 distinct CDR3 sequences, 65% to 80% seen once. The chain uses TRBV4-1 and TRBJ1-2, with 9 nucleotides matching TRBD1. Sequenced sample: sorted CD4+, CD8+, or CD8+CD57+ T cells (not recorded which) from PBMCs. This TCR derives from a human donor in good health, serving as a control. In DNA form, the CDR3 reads TGCGCCAGCAGCCAGGGACAGGGCATTCATAACTATGGCTACACCTTC. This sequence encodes CASSQGQGIHNYGYTF.